Below, 32 T cell receptor beta chains from the same sample are listed, as sequenced in a study of shared clonotypes between healthy human individuals. Generated by immunoSEQ multiplex PCR, the TCRdb table keeps only in-frame clones and is missing some. Among some 1 million clones listed, about 77% were seen once. The sequenced sample was memory CD4+ T cells sorted from blood. The subset was: CD45RA-negative fraction. Every receptor here comes from a man in his late teens or twenties in good health.

The gene calls are TRBV6-1 and TRBJ2-7, with D perhaps matching TRBD1 or TRBD2 (5 bases each). The ends were cut back, 0 bases at V and 6 bases at J, with 12 bases in the middle. The CDR3 is 14 amino acids. The germline V gene has CDR1 MNHNS and CDR2 SASEGT. CDR3 nucleotides: TGTGCCAGCAGTGAAGCGGTCGGGGCCGGCGAGCAGTACTTC. This gives the protein CASSEAVGAGEQYF.

V gene TRBV28 combines with J gene TRBJ2-5, with a possible D match to TRBD1 (5 bases). The CDR3 contains 15 residues. V gave up 2 bases and J gave up 4 bases, with 14 bases separating them. CDR1 MDHEN and CDR2 SYDVKM come from the germline V gene. The DNA of the CDR3 is TGTGCCAGCAGTTTACCAGGGTCTGGAGTAGAGACCCAGTACTTC. Translated, it gives CASSLPGSGVETQYF. Full variable domain (missing parts from reference TRBV28 and TRBJ2-5): DVKVTQSSRYLVKRTGEKVFLECVQDMDHENMFWYRQDPGLGLRLIYFSYDVKMKEKGDIPEGYSVSREKKERFSLILESASTNQTSMYLCASSLPGSGVETQYFGPGTRLLVL.

This clone was counted a single time. This chain links TRBV5-4 with TRBJ1-1, with 7 bases matching TRBD1. The junction had 5 bases not matched to a gene; V was cut back by 3 bases and J by 6 bases. The CDR3 spans 13 residues. Germline V gives CDR1 SGHNT, CDR2 YYREEE (reference sequence). Written as DNA, the CDR3 is TGTGCCAGCAGCTCGAGACAGGGCGCTGAAGCTTTCTTT. Translation gives CASSSRQGAEAFF. Together with reference TRBV5-4 and TRBJ1-1, the CDR3 gives the full variable domain: ETGVTQSPTHLIKTRGQQVTLRCSSQSGHNTVSWYQQALGQGPQFIFQYYREEENGRGNFPPRFSGLQFPNYSSELNVNALELDDSALYLCASSSRQGAEAFFGQGTRLTVV.

In its sample, this clone was seen a few times. This chain uses TRBV18 with TRBJ1-2, with unresolved D. Trimming took off 2 bases at V and 6 bases at J, with 10 bases between the two ends. The CDR3 loop spans 13 amino acids. Germline V gene sequence: CDR1 KGHSH, CDR2 LQKENI. The CDR3 sequence is CASSPNRADGYTF. CDR3 DNA sequence: TGTGCCAGCTCACCAAACCGAGCTGATGGCTACACCTTC.

The chain links TRBV11-2 to TRBJ2-5; D is uncertain. The CDR3 extends over 15 amino acids. With 5 bases removed from V and 3 bases from J, the gap between germline ends came to 16 bases. Germline loops: CDR1 SGHAT, CDR2 FQNNGV. The CDR3: CASSALITSKETQYF. CDR3 nucleotide sequence: TGTGCCAGCAGCGCCTTGATCACATCTAAAGAGACCCAGTACTTC.

In regard to this clone: The sample carries other DNA sequences with the same CDR3. The chain carries TRBV5-1 and TRBJ1-6, with D tentatively TRBD1 (5 bases). CDR3 length: 13 residues. Germline values: CDR1 SGHRS, CDR2 YFSETQ. Deletions cut 0 bases from V and 7 bases from J, with 5 bases between. The CDR3 here is CASSLGDNSPLHF. In DNA form, the CDR3 reads TGCGCCAGCAGCTTGGGGGACAATTCACCCCTCCACTTT.

As for this clone: The sample has other DNA sequences that encode this CDR3 too. V and J are TRBV5-1 and TRBJ2-3; 7 positions match TRBD2. The CDR3 is 15 residues long. Per the germline V gene, CDR1 is SGHRS and CDR2 is YFSETQ. The V and J ends lost 2 bases and 2 bases, in that order; junction bases with no gene match: 5. CDR3 in amino acids: CASSLEAGDTDTQYF. CDR3 sequence (DNA): TGCGCCAGCAGCTTAGAGGCGGGAGACACAGATACGCAGTATTTT.

This clone was detected only a few times. The chain recombines TRBV2 with TRBJ1-3; 9 nucleotides align to TRBD1. CDR3 length: 15 amino acids. In germline, CDR1 is SNHLY, CDR2 FYNNEI. V dropped 6 bases and J dropped 0; count of bases not matched to a gene: 3. CDR3 sequence (DNA): TGTGCCAGCAGGGGGACAGGGCACTCTGGAAACACCATATATTTT. Residues: CASRGTGHSGNTIYF.

This clone was counted once. The J gene is TRBJ2-5, the V gene TRBV7-6, with a weak D call TRBD1 (8 bases). This CDR3 is 17 amino acids long. Germline values: CDR1 SGHVS, CDR2 FNYEAQ. The V end was cut by 5 bases, the J end by 5 bases, with 24 bases between. CDR3 loop: CASSTRTGSVGGETQYF. The CDR3 nucleotides are TGTGCCAGCAGCACCCGGACAGGGAGTGTCGGGGGGGAGACCCAGTACTTC.

The chain has TRBV6-5 and TRBJ1-5, with 8 bases fitting TRBD1. V lost 6 bases, J lost 3 bases, and 7 bases stayed unmatched. Germline assignment: CDR1 MNHEY and CDR2 SVGAGI. The CDR3 extends over 15 amino acids. The CDR3 DNA reads TGTGCCAGCAGGGCCACAGGGGGTTTCAATCAGCCCCAGCATTTT. Amino acids: CASRATGGFNQPQHF.

This clone was detected only a few times. This chain uses TRBV2 with TRBJ1-5; D possibly corresponds to TRBD1 (5 bases). Germline-derived CDR1 and CDR2 are SNHLY and FYNNEI. The CDR3 is 15 residues long. Trimming shortened V by 4 bases and J by 0 bases, and 10 bases separated the two germline ends. Here the CDR3 reads CASSGDDYSNQPQHF. CDR3 in DNA: TGTGCCAGCAGTGGGGACGATTATAGCAATCAGCCCCAGCATTTT.

Of note for this clone: A much larger clone lies a single base off, so this may be a read error. The V call is TRBV5-4, the J call TRBJ2-5, with D unclear. CDR3 length: 11 residues. Germline loops: CDR1 SGHNT, CDR2 YYREEE (reference sequence). V was pared by 4 bases and J by 2 bases, with 3 bases between. The CDR3 nucleotides read TGTGCCAGCAGCATTCAAGAGACCCAGTACTTC. This translates into CASSIQETQYF. Full variable domain (outside the CDR3, taken from reference TRBV5-4 and TRBJ2-5): ETGVTQSPTHLIKTRGQQVTLRCSSQSGHNTVSWYQQALGQGPQFIFQYYREEENGRGNFPPRFSGLQFPNYSSELNVNALELDDSALYLCASSIQETQYFGPGTRLLVL.

This chain joins TRBV11-2 and TRBJ2-5, with TRBD1 identical over 9 bases. V trimming: 2 bases; J trimming: 13 bases; junction bases outside the gene matches: 11. The germline gives CDR1 SGHAT, CDR2 FQNNGV. The CDR3 sequence is 14 residues long. CDR3 protein: CASSLPRDRVGSYF. DNA of the CDR3: TGTGCCAGCAGCTTACCCCGGGACAGGGTGGGTTCGTACTTC.

This clone has a handful of counts. This rearrangement joins TRBV5-8 to TRBJ2-2, with TRBD1 identical over 10 bases. Germline trimming cut 4 bases from V and 4 bases from J; bases unmatched to any gene: 7. CDR3 length equals 16 residues. The germline V gene encodes CDR1 SGHTS and CDR2 YDEGEE. The CDR3 protein is CASSRGTGVGTGELFF. The DNA for the CDR3 is TGTGCCAGCAGCCGAGGGACAGGGGTAGGCACCGGGGAGCTGTTTTTT.

Regarding this clone: The same CDR3 arises from other DNA sequences in this sample as well. The rearrangement links TRBV5-1 to TRBJ2-7; unclear D gene. CDR3 length: 13 amino acids. Germline CDR1 SGHRS, CDR2 YFSETQ. Trimming took off 4 bases at V and 1 base at J, with 9 bases between the two ends. In nucleotides, the CDR3 is TGCGCCAGCAGCCCCCGTCCTTCCTACGAGCAGTACTTC. Protein: CASSPRPSYEQYF.

This clone was recorded only once. The J gene is TRBJ1-2, the V gene TRBV6-4; no clear D gene. The CDR3 has 13 amino acids. Trimming took off 7 bases at V and 5 bases at J, with 14 bases between the two ends. Germline V CDR1 and CDR2: MRHNA, SNTAGT. Here the CDR3 reads CASTHEERYGYTF. The CDR3 DNA is TGTGCCAGCACCCACGAGGAGCGGTATGGCTACACCTTC.

V gene TRBV5-1 combines with J gene TRBJ1-1; D remains unclear. Germline CDR1 SGHRS, CDR2 YFSETQ. V lost 5 bases and J lost 2, with 4 bases in between. This CDR3 comprises 11 residues. The CDR3 protein is CASRFNTEAFF. The DNA for the CDR3 is TGCGCCAGCAGGTTTAACACTGAAGCTTTCTTT.

J is TRBJ1-1 and V is TRBV16; TRBD1 matches at 7 bases. The germline V gene encodes CDR1 KGHSY and CDR2 FQNENV. V was pared by 0 bases and J by 11 bases, with 6 bases of the junction left unmatched. CDR3 length: 13 amino acids. CDR3 nucleotides: TGTGCCAGCAGCCAATCCACGACAGGGATCGCTTTCTTT. Residues: CASSQSTTGIAFF.

The V call is TRBV21-1, the J call TRBJ2-1; the table names TRBD1, a call not compared with the DNA. TRBV21-1 is recorded as a pseudogene. CDR3 length: 16 residues. The CDR3 protein is CASSTPDRGLPNEQFF. The CDR3 DNA follows: TGTGCCAGCAGCACCCCGGACAGGGGGCTTCCGAATGAGCAGTTCTTC.

A note on this clone: The sample has other DNA sequences that encode this CDR3 too. V is TRBV6-5 and J is TRBJ1-3; D is perhaps TRBD1 (5 bases). V lost 7 bases to trimming and J lost 2 bases, with 9 bases between them. This CDR3 contains 13 residues. Per germline, CDR1 MNHEY and CDR2 SVGAGI. The CDR3 DNA reads TGTGCCAGCATCGGGGGGGCTGGAAACACCATATATTTT. Amino acid sequence: CASIGGAGNTIYF.

This chain joins TRBV5-6 and TRBJ2-7, with a possible D match to TRBD2 (5 bases). The CDR3 is 13 amino acids. Germline-derived CDR1 and CDR2 are SGHDT and YYEEEE. V was trimmed by 0 bases and J by 7 bases, leaving 11 bases between them. The CDR3 sequence is CASSLDRRGEQYF. DNA of the CDR3: TGTGCCAGCAGCTTGGATCGGCGAGGGGAGCAGTACTTC.

This sequence joins TRBV11-3 and TRBJ1-6, with no clear D. The V end was cut by 0 bases, the J end by 6 bases, with 6 bases between. In germline, CDR1 is SGHNT, CDR2 YENEEA. This CDR3 region has 14 residues. This CDR3 reads CASSLEGLNSPLHF. DNA of the CDR3: TGTGCCAGCAGCTTAGAGGGTCTTAATTCACCCCTCCACTTT.

The chain links TRBV25-1 to TRBJ2-3; D is perhaps TRBD1 (6 bases). V dropped 5 bases and J dropped 6 bases, with 12 bases sitting between them. The germline V gene encodes CDR1 MGHDK and CDR2 SYGVNS. The CDR3 covers 13 residues. CDR3 residues: CASSITGTDTQYF. CDR3 sequence (DNA): TGTGCCAGCAGTATAACAGGGACGGATACGCAGTATTTT.

The CDR3 is CASSPRENSYEQYF. The DNA of the CDR3 is TGCGCCAGCAGCCCGCGGGAGAACTCCTACGAGCAGTACTTC. This chain joins TRBV5-1 and TRBJ2-7; 7 bases are shared with TRBD2. V was clipped by 4 bases and J by 0 bases; unmatched bases: 4. The germline gives CDR1 SGHRS, CDR2 YFSETQ. The CDR3 contains 14 residues.

This clone has a single count. Other DNA variants within this sample encode the same CDR3. The chain carries TRBV5-1 and TRBJ2-2; D not resolved. The CDR3 is made up of 15 amino acids. The ends were cut back, 1 base at V and 0 bases at J, with 7 bases in the middle. Germline V CDR1 and CDR2: SGHRS, YFSETQ. This chain's CDR3 is CASSLRLANTGELFF. The CDR3 bases are TGCGCCAGCAGCTTGCGATTAGCGAACACCGGGGAGCTGTTTTTT.

About this clone: A far larger clone lies a single base away; this is likely a read error. Additional DNA sequences in this sample encode the identical CDR3. For the CDR3, the DNA is TGCGCCAGCAGCTATTCCTACGAGCAGTACTTC. Protein sequence: CASSYSYEQYF. V gene TRBV5-1 combines with J gene TRBJ2-7, with no clear D. The CDR3 has 11 residues. Germline CDR1 is SGHRS and CDR2 is YFSETQ. The ends were cut back, 3 bases at V and 1 base at J, with 2 bases in the middle.

The rearrangement links TRBV5-1 to TRBJ1-2, with D unresolved. In germline, CDR1 is SGHRS, CDR2 YFSETQ. The CDR3 has 13 residues. V gave up 4 bases and J gave up 4 bases, with 11 bases separating them. CDR3 amino acids: CASSPSAGYGYTF. DNA of the CDR3: TGCGCCAGCAGCCCCTCCGCAGGCTATGGCTACACCTTC. The entire variable domain, with the rest obtained from reference TRBV5-1 and TRBJ1-2, is as follows: KAGVTQTPRYLIKTRGQQVTLSCSPISGHRSVSWYQQTPGQGLQFLFEYFSETQRNKGNFPGRFSGRQFSNSRSEMNVSTLELGDSALYLCASSPSAGYGYTFGSGTRLTVV.

V usage is TRBV7-2 and J usage is TRBJ1-5, with TRBD1 identical over 9 bases. The CDR3 is 15 amino acids. CDR1 is SGHTA, CDR2 FQGNSA, per germline. V lost 5 bases and J lost 7; bases outside the gene matches: 9. DNA of the CDR3: TGTGCCAGCAGCACCTCAACAGGGGGCAGGCAGCCCCAGCATTTT. Encoded protein: CASSTSTGGRQPQHF.

The chain combines TRBV27 with TRBJ2-2, with 8 bases matching TRBD1. With V trimmed by 5 bases and J by 7 bases, 9 bases remained unmatched. The V gene's germline CDR1 is MNHEY and CDR2 SMNVEV (reference sequence). The CDR3 runs to 15 residues. The CDR3 loop is CASSHGQGFGGELFF. CDR3 sequence (DNA): TGTGCCAGCAGTCACGGACAGGGATTTGGCGGGGAGCTGTTTTTT.

The chain has TRBV9 and TRBJ1-1, with a possible D match to TRBD1 (5 bases). The V gene's germline CDR1 is SGDLS and CDR2 YYNGEE. Trimming stripped 2 bases from V and 6 bases from J, with 11 bases between. The CDR3 is made up of 13 amino acids. In nucleotides, the CDR3 is TGTGCCAGCAGCGTTCTGGGGCACTCTGAAGCTTTCTTT. Its protein is CASSVLGHSEAFF.

This chain connects TRBV28 to TRBJ1-6; a weak D match, TRBD1 (6 bases). This CDR3 has 18 amino acids. The germline V gene encodes CDR1 MDHEN and CDR2 SYDVKM. The V end was cut by 3 bases, the J end by 3 bases, with 18 bases between. The CDR3 region has the DNA TGTGCCAGCAGTTTGAGTGGGACGGGGGCTCTCTATAATTCACCCCTCCACTTT. It specifies CASSLSGTGALYNSPLHF. Based on the CDR3 plus reference TRBV28 and TRBJ1-6, the full variable domain is DVKVTQSSRYLVKRTGEKVFLECVQDMDHENMFWYRQDPGLGLRLIYFSYDVKMKEKGDIPEGYSVSREKKERFSLILESASTNQTSMYLCASSLSGTGALYNSPLHFGNGTRLTVT.

The J gene is TRBJ2-3, the V gene TRBV6-5; TRBD2 is a possible D gene (7 bases). This CDR3 is 15 amino acids long. Germline V gene data show CDR1 as MNHEY and CDR2 as SVGAGI. V dropped 0 bases and J dropped 3 bases, with 10 bases sitting between them. The CDR3 DNA sequence: TGTGCCAGCAGTTACTCGCGGGGGCTGACAGATACGCAGTATTTT. Protein product: CASSYSRGLTDTQYF.